The present entry profiles one T cell receptor (beta chain) with its context. Its target is unknown. The data are from a study of T cell responses to AZD1222 COVID-19 vaccine. This CDR3 is built from 16 residues. With 5 bases removed from V and 4 bases from J, the gap between germline ends came to 15 bases. CDR1 and CDR2 from the germline V gene are MNHEY and SVGEGT. This table comes from immunoSEQ multiplex PCR, and its TCRdb copy is limited to in-frame clones, with some not included. This sample has about 110,000 clones, with 90% found just once. Study results and limitations: Repertoire collection took place solely once the T cell response had peaked.

Sequencing was performed on peripheral blood, taken 28 days after the second AZD1222 dose. The chain recombines TRBV6-2 or TRBV6-3 with TRBJ1-6; a possible D gene is TRBD1 (6 bases). This TCR was sampled from an adult who received the AZD1222 COVID-19 vaccine. Here the CDR3 DNA reads TGTGCCAGCAGTCGCAGGGGAGGGAAATATAATTCACCCCTCCACTTT. Translated: CASSRRGGKYNSPLHF.